The next 5 T cell receptor beta chains were all read from a single sample in a study of cytomegalovirus exposure and HLA in healthy donors. 13 Jbeta primers and 60 Vbeta primers were used for the PCR. The table came from immunoSEQ multiplex PCR; TCRdb's copy has only in-frame clones and leaves some out. Of 90,000 to 150,000 clones in the sample, about 80% were seen once. Input material: PBMCs. These receptors originate from a female donor in good health and CMV-seronegative.

The CDR3 region has the DNA TGTGCCAGCAGCCGCGACAGCAAAGAAGGGCCCCAGCATTTT. Protein sequence: CASSRDSKEGPQHF. The rearrangement uses TRBV7-6 and TRBJ1-5; a weak D match, TRBD1 (5 bases). CDR1 is SGHVS and CDR2 is FNYEAQ in the germline V gene. The CDR3 totals 14 residues. The germline V and J ends were trimmed by 5 bases and 9 bases, with 17 bases remaining between them. Filled out from reference TRBV7-6 and TRBJ1-5, the complete variable domain reads GAGVSQSPRYKVTKRGQDVALRCDPISGHVSLYWYRQALGQGPEFLTYFNYEAQQDKSGLPNDRFSAERPEGSISTLTIQRTEQRDSAMYRCASSRDSKEGPQHFGDGTRLSIL.

This clone was seen just once. In DNA, the CDR3 is TGTGCCTGGAGTGAACAGGGGCTAGGTACGCAGTATTTT. Translated: CAWSEQGLGTQYF. V usage is TRBV30 and J usage is TRBJ2-3, with 7 nucleotides matching TRBD1. Germline assignment: CDR1 GTSNPN and CDR2 SVGIG (reference sequence). The CDR3 is 13 residues long. J lost 8 bases, V lost 1 base, and 6 bases had no gene match.

The CDR3 loop is CASSPITSGGAYEQYF. The CDR3 nucleotides read TGTGCCAGCAGCCCAATCACTAGCGGGGGGGCCTACGAGCAGTACTTC. The chain links TRBV7-9 to TRBJ2-7; 13 nucleotides match TRBD2. This CDR3 is built from 16 residues. With 5 bases clipped from V and 2 bases from J, the junction kept 6 bases outside the gene matches. Looked up from germline, CDR1 is SEHNR and CDR2 is FQNEAQ (reference sequence).

V gene TRBV7-2 combines with J gene TRBJ2-5; possibly TRBD2 for D (6 bases). The CDR3 has 15 residues. Trimming pared 5 bases from V and 1 base from J, leaving 14 bases between. Germline-derived CDR1 and CDR2 are SGHTA and FQGNSA. The DNA for the CDR3 is TGTGCCAGCAGCCCGAGCGGGCCGGGCCAAGAGACCCAGTACTTC. Its protein product is CASSPSGPGQETQYF.

The rearrangement joins TRBV29-1 to TRBJ2-1; D call uncertain. Per germline, CDR1 SQVTM and CDR2 ANQGSEA. The CDR3 has 12 amino acids. Between the trimmed V and J ends, which lost 5 bases and 5 bases, there was a span of 10 bases. This CDR3 is CSVRPTDNEQFF. DNA of the CDR3: TGCAGCGTTCGTCCTACAGACAATGAGCAGTTCTTC.